Each of the 12 T cell receptor beta chains below was sequenced from the same sample in a study of CD4 T cells in relation to SARS-CoV-2 and coronaviruses. CD4+ T cells from unexposed donors were obtained before the COVID-19 pandemic (2011-2018). The assay was immunoSEQ multiplex PCR, and TCRdb's table has in-frame clones only and misses some. This sample has approximately 59,000 clones; over 80% occur once, and the top ten carry roughly 1.6%. The sequenced material came from memory CD4+ T cells from PBMCs. The receptors originated from a human donor in good health.

The genes are TRBV10-3 and TRBJ1-5, with TRBD1 as a possible D gene (5 bases). CDR3 size: 17 residues. V was shortened by 3 bases and J by 1 base, with 16 bases between the two germline ends. Germline CDR1 and CDR2: ENHRY and SYGVKD. CDR3 sequence: CAISEGMGGPSNQPQHF. CDR3 in DNA: TGTGCCATCAGTGAAGGTATGGGGGGACCAAGCAATCAGCCCCAGCATTTT.

The CDR3 sequence: CASSPLGSGTTGELFF. The CDR3, as DNA: TGTGCCAGCAGCCCTCTCGGGTCAGGGACGACCGGGGAGCTGTTTTTT. This chain links TRBV13 with TRBJ2-2; D might be TRBD1 or TRBD2, each matching 5 bases. This CDR3 region has 16 residues. Per germline, CDR1 PRHDT and CDR2 FYEKMQ (reference sequence). Trimming took 5 bases from V and 5 from J, leaving 18 bases between them.

The chain links TRBV2 to TRBJ2-4, with 7 bases fitting TRBD2. The CDR3 is 14 residues long. Germline CDR1 SNHLY, CDR2 FYNNEI. J was trimmed by 6 bases and V by 4 bases; bases with no gene match: 6. CDR3 coding DNA: TGTGCCAGCAGTGCCCCGGGACTAAGAAACATTCAGTACTTC. Residues: CASSAPGLRNIQYF.

V and J are TRBV10-3 and TRBJ2-7; 15 nucleotides line up with TRBD2. This CDR3 has 16 residues. The trim removed 6 bases at V and 4 bases at J, leaving 7 bases unmatched. Germline V gene data show CDR1 as ENHRY and CDR2 as SYGVKD. The chain's CDR3 is CAISGTSGGRTYEQYF. CDR3 DNA sequence: TGTGCCATCAGCGGGACTAGCGGGGGGCGTACTTACGAGCAGTACTTC.

The CDR3 nucleotides read TGCGCCAGCAGCTTAGGGAGCGGGGGGGCCGTAGATACGCAGTATTTT. It specifies CASSLGSGGAVDTQYF. This chain uses TRBV5-1 with TRBJ2-3, with TRBD2 matching 10 bases. CDR1 is SGHRS and CDR2 is YFSETQ in the germline V gene. CDR3 length: 16 amino acids. The J segment lost 5 bases and the V segment lost 2 bases, leaving 8 bases of the junction unmatched.

The rearrangement links TRBV6-5 to TRBJ2-3; 8 nucleotides align to TRBD1. This CDR3 is built from 13 residues. V was clipped by 6 bases and J by 5 bases; unmatched bases: 4. Germline CDR1 MNHEY, CDR2 SVGAGI. CDR3 in amino acids: CASRFRGQDTQYF. The CDR3 DNA reads as TGTGCCAGCAGATTCAGGGGGCAAGATACGCAGTATTTT.

The chain combines TRBV7-3 with TRBJ2-3; 8 bases agree with TRBD2. V gave up 6 bases and J gave up 4 bases; unmatched junction bases: 6. Germline assignment: CDR1 SGHTA and CDR2 FQGTGA. This CDR3 contains 14 residues. In DNA, the CDR3 is TGTGCCAGCAGTCGGAGCGGGAGTGCAGATACGCAGTATTTT. Amino acid sequence: CASSRSGSADTQYF.

The chain has TRBV28 and TRBJ1-4; 9 bases map to TRBD1. The trim removed 6 bases at V and 8 bases at J, leaving 7 bases unmatched. Looked up from germline, CDR1 is MDHEN and CDR2 is SYDVKM. This CDR3 contains 14 residues. The CDR3: CASSLQGAGEKLFF. Here the CDR3 DNA reads TGTGCCAGCAGCCTACAGGGGGCAGGGGAAAAACTGTTTTTT.

V is TRBV27 and J is TRBJ2-7; D remains unclear. From germline, CDR1 is MNHEY and CDR2 SMNVEV (reference sequence). V was trimmed by 7 bases and J by 0 bases, leaving 16 bases between them. This CDR3 has 15 residues. As DNA, the CDR3 is TGTGCCAGCACCCAAGGAGTAGAAGTCTCCTACGAGCAGTACTTC. Translating it yields CASTQGVEVSYEQYF.

The chain carries TRBV11-1 and TRBJ1-4; no definite D call. V was cut by 5 bases and J by 8 bases, with 12 bases left in between. The CDR3 contains 13 residues. Germline V gene data show CDR1 as SGHAT and CDR2 as FQDESV (reference sequence). The CDR3 DNA is TGTGCCAGCAGCGGCCAGCGGGTGGAAAAACTGTTTTTT. Translation gives CASSGQRVEKLFF.

The chain carries TRBV7-9 and TRBJ2-5; D perhaps matches TRBD1 (6 bases). Looked up from germline, CDR1 is SEHNR and CDR2 is FQNEAQ (reference sequence). The CDR3 runs 15 residues. V dropped 2 bases and J dropped 5 bases, with 15 bases sitting between them. The CDR3 DNA reads TGTGCCAGCAGCTTAATGGGGGCGCCCCGGGAGACCCAGTACTTC. It specifies CASSLMGAPRETQYF.

The rearrangement links TRBV4-3 to TRBJ2-3, with no clear D. This CDR3 spans 14 amino acids. CDR1 and CDR2 (germline): LGHNA, YSLEER. V gave up 0 bases and J gave up 0 bases, with 4 bases separating them. The CDR3 protein is CASSQDGSTDTQYF. DNA of the CDR3: TGCGCCAGCAGCCAAGACGGGAGCACAGATACGCAGTATTTT.